These 3 T cell receptor beta chains were all obtained from the same sample, sequenced in a study of T cells in Graves' hyperthyroidism and ophthalmopathy. The CDR3 regions of TCR beta were amplified from RNA transcripts. The study used the HTBI primer set for a first-round RT-PCR of the TCR CDR3. A single record per CDR3 protein comes from TCRdb applying MiXCR to the multiplex PCR reads. The sample has about 96,000 distinct CDR3 sequences; roughly half are singletons. Input material: blood. The receptors originated from a woman aged 35 to 49 with Graves' hyperthyroidism.

This clonotype was recorded at least ten times. This sequence joins TRBV7-2 and TRBJ2-7; no definite D call. The V and J ends lost 4 bases and 0 bases respectively, with 10 bases between them. Germline V gene lookup returns CDR1 SGHTA and CDR2 FQGNSA. There are 14 residues in the CDR3. The CDR3: CASSYLNPSYEQYF. The DNA for the CDR3 is TGTGCCAGCAGCTACCTCAATCCCTCCTACGAGCAGTACTTC.

The rearrangement uses TRBV10-3 and TRBJ1-1; possibly TRBD1 for D (6 bases). The V gene's germline CDR1 is ENHRY and CDR2 SYGVKD. Trimming cost V 2 bases and J 5 bases, with 12 bases left between them. CDR3 length: 14 amino acids. In DNA form, the CDR3 reads TGTGCCATCAGTGAGGGGGGGGCGCAAACTGAAGCTTTCTTT. It is translated as CAISEGGAQTEAFF.

The CDR3 sequence: CASLAGGVGYTF. The CDR3 nucleotides are TGTGCCAGCTTGGCGGGGGGCGTCGGCTACACCTTC. The V call is TRBV25-1, the J call TRBJ1-2; perhaps TRBD1 as D (6 bases). This CDR3 region has 12 residues. V lost 8 bases and J 8 bases, leaving 15 bases between the germline ends. Germline loops: CDR1 MGHDK, CDR2 SYGVNS.